The next 31 T cell receptor beta chains were all read from a single sample in a study of beta chain features in type 1 diabetes. Every bit of the isolated RNA underwent reverse transcription, so sequencing read expressed TCRB transcripts. Assay: immunoSEQ multiplex PCR; the TCRdb copy retains only in-frame clones and omits some. This sample has some 150,000 clones; 8.5% to 14% occur once, and the top ten carry about 2%. The sample comprised central memory CD4+ T cells from blood. All receptors derive from a man younger than 35 in good health.

In DNA form, the CDR3 reads TGTGCCAGCACCACGGGACTAGCGGGGGGTTACAATGAGCAGTTCTTC. It encodes CASTTGLAGGYNEQFF. This rearrangement joins TRBV7-2 to TRBJ2-1; TRBD2 aligns across 15 bases. The ends lost 7 bases at V and 4 bases at J; junction bases unmatched: 5. In germline, CDR1 is SGHTA, CDR2 FQGNSA. This CDR3 has 16 amino acids.

This clone was seen only a few times. The gene calls are TRBV4-3 and TRBJ2-7; D is ambiguous. CDR3 length: 17 residues. Between the trimmed V and J ends, which lost 1 base and 4 bases, there was a span of 20 bases. Germline CDR1 and CDR2: LGHNA and YSLEER. In DNA, the CDR3 is TGCGCCAGCAGCCAAGGGTTGTTAGTCCTAATGCATTACGAGCAGTACTTC. This codes for CASSQGLLVLMHYEQYF.

This clone was counted once. The chain recombines TRBV6-6 with TRBJ2-7; 7 positions agree with TRBD2. The CDR3 sequence is 13 residues long. In germline, CDR1 is MNHNY, CDR2 SVGAGI (reference sequence). The V gene end was trimmed by 6 bases and the J gene end by 4 bases; junction bases not matched to a gene: 6. CDR3 coding DNA: TGTGCCAGCAGCGTAACTAGCGTTTACGAGCAGTACTTC. This translates into CASSVTSVYEQYF.

A word on this clone: The sample has other DNA sequences that encode this CDR3 too. The chain uses TRBV9 and TRBJ2-5, with D hard to call. The CDR3 has 12 amino acids. In germline, CDR1 is SGDLS, CDR2 YYNGEE. Trimming removed 0 bases from V and 3 bases from J, with 3 bases in between. CDR3 coding DNA: TGTGCCAGCAGCGTAGCCGAAGAGACCCAGTACTTC. Translating gives CASSVAEETQYF.

The rearrangement uses TRBV7-2 and TRBJ1-2; D remains ambiguous. Germline-derived CDR1 and CDR2 are SGHTA and FQGNSA. This CDR3 is 12 amino acids long. Deletions cut 5 bases from V and 8 bases from J, with 12 bases between. Here the CDR3 DNA reads TGTGCCAGCAGCCACGACATGGACGGCTACACCTTC. It is translated as CASSHDMDGYTF.

The chain combines TRBV9 with TRBJ2-5, with 8 bases that match TRBD1. Trimming removed 0 bases from V and 4 bases from J; junction bases left unmatched: 8. CDR1 and CDR2 (germline): SGDLS, YYNGEE. The CDR3 spans 16 residues. CDR3 nucleotide sequence: TGTGCCAGCAGCGTAGACGACAGGGGATGGAGAGAGACCCAGTACTTC. Translating gives CASSVDDRGWRETQYF.

This clone was seen a few times. The chain couples TRBV10-3 to TRBJ2-7, with TRBD1 identical over 7 bases. The CDR3 sequence is 13 residues long. CDR1 ENHRY and CDR2 SYGVKD come from the germline V gene. V shed 6 bases and J 0 bases; nucleotides not matched to a gene: 2. The CDR3 sequence is CAIRQGVSYEQYF. CDR3 DNA sequence: TGTGCCATCAGGCAGGGGGTCTCCTACGAGCAGTACTTC.

This clone was counted between two and nine times. V is TRBV11-2 and J is TRBJ2-3; D unclear. V was trimmed by 2 bases and J by 1 base, leaving 7 bases between them. Germline assignment: CDR1 SGHAT and CDR2 FQNNGV. This CDR3 is built from 14 residues. Here the CDR3 reads CASSLSPGTDTQYF. The CDR3, as DNA: TGTGCCAGCAGCTTATCCCCGGGCACAGATACGCAGTATTTT.

This chain links TRBV7-2 with TRBJ1-4; TRBD1 matches 7 bases. Germline V gene data show CDR1 as SGHTA and CDR2 as FQGNSA. The trim removed 5 bases at V and 5 bases at J, leaving 8 bases unmatched. The CDR3 has 15 amino acids. The CDR3 DNA reads TGTGCCAGCAGCCAGGTTGTACAGGGGAATGAAAAACTGTTTTTT. It encodes CASSQVVQGNEKLFF.

This clone was counted ten times or more. The V gene is TRBV30, the J gene TRBJ1-5; D is ambiguous. There are 13 residues in the CDR3. CDR1 and CDR2 (germline): GTSNPN, SVGIG (reference sequence). Trimming cost V 5 bases and J 4 bases, with 12 bases left between them. The CDR3 nucleotides read TGTGCCTGGGGAGCCCAGAAAAATCAGCCCCAGCATTTT. Translated: CAWGAQKNQPQHF.

This sequence joins TRBV5-1 and TRBJ1-2; no clear D gene. Trimming took off 0 bases at V and 4 bases at J, with 10 bases between the two ends. This CDR3 has 14 residues. The germline CDR1 and CDR2 sequences are SGHRS and YFSETQ. Here the CDR3 reads CASSLEAEFYGYTF. The CDR3 DNA is TGCGCCAGCAGCTTGGAAGCGGAATTCTATGGCTACACCTTC.

This chain uses TRBV15 with TRBJ2-7; D remains ambiguous. CDR1 and CDR2 (germline): LNHNV, YYDKDF (reference sequence). CDR3 length equals 14 residues. The ends were cut back, 5 bases at V and 0 bases at J, with 11 bases in the middle. CDR3 sequence (DNA): TGTGCCACCAGCTCGCCCTCAACCTCCTACGAGCAGTACTTC. Protein product: CATSSPSTSYEQYF.

Only a few counts were recorded for this clone. The V call is TRBV7-2, the J call TRBJ1-5; TRBD1 is a possible D gene (5 bases). This CDR3 region has 16 residues. Germline V gene sequence: CDR1 SGHTA, CDR2 FQGNSA. The V end lost 1 base, the J end lost 7 bases, and 17 bases lay between the germline ends. Here the CDR3 reads CASSLVKGTGRQPQHF. CDR3 in DNA: TGTGCCAGCAGCTTAGTTAAGGGGACCGGTCGGCAGCCCCAGCATTTT.

Only a few counts were recorded for this clone. The gene calls are TRBV7-2 and TRBJ2-7, with D uncertain. The length of the CDR3 is 11 residues. Germline assignment: CDR1 SGHTA and CDR2 FQGNSA. V was cut by 5 bases and J by 4 bases, with 6 bases left in between. The CDR3 DNA is TGTGCCAGCAGCGCGAGATACGAGCAGTACTTC. Its protein product is CASSARYEQYF.

The sample holds a few counts of this clone. The chain carries TRBV25-1 and TRBJ2-6, with D possibly being TRBD1 (6 bases). The germline V gene has CDR1 MGHDK and CDR2 SYGVNS. The V gene lost 2 bases and the J gene lost 4 bases, with 15 bases spanning the gap. This CDR3 spans 17 amino acids. Here the CDR3 reads CASSEGNSGAGANVLTF. DNA of the CDR3: TGTGCCAGCAGTGAAGGGAACTCAGGGGCCGGGGCCAACGTCCTGACTTTC.

Notes on this clone: A much larger clone lies a single base off, so this may be a read error. The chain has TRBV5-4 and TRBJ2-3; 10 nucleotides agree with TRBD1. CDR3 size: 15 residues. CDR1 and CDR2 (germline): SGHNT, YYREEE (reference sequence). With 2 bases clipped from V and 3 bases from J, the junction kept 3 bases outside the gene matches. CDR3 sequence reads: CASSLGGQGTDTQYF. Here the CDR3 DNA reads TGTGCCAGCAGCTTAGGGGGACAGGGGACAGATACGCAGTATTTT.

The chain has TRBV15 and TRBJ2-3; D is unclear. V shed 2 bases and J shed 5 bases, with 11 bases lying between them. The CDR3 contains 14 residues. Germline-derived CDR1 and CDR2 are LNHNV and YYDKDF (reference sequence). The chain's CDR3 is CATSRRLGGDTQYF. As DNA, the CDR3 is TGTGCCACCAGCAGACGACTCGGTGGAGATACGCAGTATTTT.

J is TRBJ1-5 and V is TRBV29-1, with D possibly being TRBD1 (6 bases). The germline V gene encodes CDR1 SQVTM and CDR2 ANQGSEA. The V gene lost 5 bases and the J gene lost 3 bases, with 17 bases spanning the gap. CDR3 length: 15 amino acids. The CDR3: CSVSLSQGLNQPQHF. DNA for the CDR3: TGCAGCGTTTCCCTATCACAGGGCCTCAATCAGCCCCAGCATTTT.

This chain links TRBV28 with TRBJ2-7; no clear D gene. The CDR3 is made up of 14 amino acids. Germline CDR1 reads MDHEN; CDR2 reads SYDVKM. V lost 9 bases and J lost 0, with 15 bases in between. CDR3 sequence: CASHGQVTSYEQYF. In nucleotides, the CDR3 is TGTGCCAGTCATGGGCAGGTTACCTCCTACGAGCAGTACTTC.

The sample holds many counts of this clone. The chain recombines TRBV29-1 with TRBJ1-1; D call uncertain. Germline V gives CDR1 SQVTM, CDR2 ANQGSEA. V lost 2 bases, J lost 0 bases, and 7 bases lay in between. CDR3 size: 13 residues. The CDR3 coding sequence is TGCAGCGTTGAACGTGAAATGAACACTGAAGCTTTCTTT. Its translation is CSVEREMNTEAFF.

This clone was observed a handful of times. This sample also contains other DNA sequences that code for the same CDR3. The rearrangement uses TRBV7-2 and TRBJ2-2, with 11 bases fitting TRBD2. With 5 bases clipped from V and 4 bases from J, the junction kept 3 bases outside the gene matches. Germline V gene data show CDR1 as SGHTA and CDR2 as FQGNSA. The CDR3 extends over 15 amino acids. This CDR3 reads CASSLGLAGTGELFF. The DNA for the CDR3 is TGTGCCAGCAGCCTTGGACTAGCGGGCACCGGGGAGCTGTTTTTT. Full variable domain (rest looked up from reference TRBV7-2 and TRBJ2-2): GAGVSQSPSNKVTEKGKDVELRCDPISGHTALYWYRQSLGQGLEFLIYFQGNSAPDKSGLPSDRFSAERTGGSVSTLTIQRTQQEDSAVYLCASSLGLAGTGELFFGEGSRLTVL.

This clone was counted a few times. The CDR3 region has the DNA TGTGCCAGCAGTGGTCGCGACGAGCAGTACTTC. Its protein is CASSGRDEQYF. The J gene is TRBJ2-7, the V gene TRBV2; no clear D. The germline gives CDR1 SNHLY, CDR2 FYNNEI. V was shortened by 4 bases and J by 5 bases, with 6 bases between the two germline ends. There are 11 residues in the CDR3.

The chain carries TRBV7-2 and TRBJ2-7, with D hard to call. The CDR3 spans 13 residues. CDR1 is SGHTA, CDR2 FQGNSA, per germline. The V and J ends lost 1 base and 7 bases respectively, with 11 bases between them. The CDR3 sequence: CASSLGQVQEQYF. The CDR3 DNA reads TGTGCCAGCAGCTTAGGGCAGGTACAGGAGCAGTACTTC.

This clone was seen only a few times. The chain has TRBV28 and TRBJ1-4, with D tentatively TRBD1 (6 bases). Looked up from germline, CDR1 is MDHEN and CDR2 is SYDVKM. The CDR3 contains 13 residues. Trimming pared 8 bases from V and 2 bases from J, leaving 9 bases between. The CDR3 nucleotides are TGTGCCAGCCTGGACAGTACTAATGAAAAACTGTTTTTT. It codes for CASLDSTNEKLFF.

A few counts support this clone. The J gene is TRBJ2-3, the V gene TRBV10-3; no clear D. The CDR3 spans 13 residues. V was trimmed by 4 bases and J by 1 base, leaving 6 bases between them. Germline loops: CDR1 ENHRY, CDR2 SYGVKD. The CDR3 sequence: CAISVGGTDTQYF. CDR3 DNA sequence: TGTGCCATCAGTGTTGGGGGCACAGATACGCAGTATTTT.

This clone has just one count. The gene calls are TRBV29-1 and TRBJ1-2; the D gene is possibly TRBD1 (5 bases). The germline V gene has CDR1 SQVTM and CDR2 ANQGSEA. The CDR3 has 14 amino acids. V gave up 7 bases and J gave up 1 base, with 16 bases separating them. The CDR3 is CSAVDSPINYGYTF. The CDR3 region has the DNA TGCAGCGCCGTCGACAGTCCCATTAACTATGGCTACACCTTC.

This clone was detected only a few times. J is TRBJ1-6 and V is TRBV29-1; D possibly corresponds to TRBD1 (6 bases). The germline V gene has CDR1 SQVTM and CDR2 ANQGSEA. The CDR3 sequence is 13 residues long. Trimming cost V 5 bases and J 5 bases, with 10 bases left between them. CDR3 amino acids: CSVKRGDNSPLHF. The CDR3, as DNA: TGCAGCGTTAAAAGGGGGGATAATTCACCCCTCCACTTT.

This clone was recorded a few times. The rearrangement links TRBV7-2 to TRBJ1-1; D is undetermined. Trimming removed 4 bases at V and 0 bases at J, with 9 bases between. This CDR3 spans 14 amino acids. Germline lookup yields CDR1 SGHTA and CDR2 FQGNSA. The CDR3, as DNA: TGTGCCAGCAGCTCGACAACCTTGAACACTGAAGCTTTCTTT. This encodes CASSSTTLNTEAFF.

This chain connects TRBV29-1 to TRBJ2-7; D is uncertain. V gave up 4 bases and J gave up 3 bases, with 7 bases separating them. The CDR3 totals 11 residues. Germline CDR1 reads SQVTM; CDR2 reads ANQGSEA. The CDR3 nucleotides are TGCAGCGTTGTTGCGGACTACGAGCAGTACTTC. Its translation: CSVVADYEQYF.

The chain is built from TRBV7-2 and TRBJ2-7, with 9 bases fitting TRBD2. Germline V gives CDR1 SGHTA, CDR2 FQGNSA. There are 15 residues in the CDR3. Trimming removed 4 bases from V and 6 bases from J; junction bases left unmatched: 10. CDR3 residues: CASSSRASGAGEQYF. DNA of the CDR3: TGTGCCAGCAGCTCGAGGGCTAGCGGGGCGGGCGAGCAGTACTTC.

The genes are TRBV7-2 and TRBJ2-3; D is perhaps TRBD1 (6 bases). The germline gives CDR1 SGHTA, CDR2 FQGNSA. Trimming removed 3 bases at V and 4 bases at J, with 8 bases between. The CDR3 is made up of 13 amino acids. The CDR3 is CASSLQGSDTQYF. CDR3 bases: TGTGCCAGCAGCTTGCAGGGGTCAGATACGCAGTATTTT.